One sample yielded the 24 T cell receptor beta chains listed below, sequenced in a study of blood T cell repertoires in COVID-19. TCRdb's copy holds only in-frame clones and misses some; the assay was immunoSEQ multiplex PCR. This sample yields about 190,000 clones, of which roughly 84% are seen a single time; 3.2% belongs to the top ten. Sequencing used PBMCs or T cells enriched from blood (not recorded which). These receptors all come from a woman in her 30s who had been exposed to COVID-19.

This clone appeared a single time. CDR3 in amino acids: CASSLGLTRDRSGTEAFF. The CDR3 nucleotides are TGCGCCAGCAGCTTGGGCCTTACTAGGGACAGGTCGGGAACTGAAGCTTTCTTT. This chain uses TRBV5-1 with TRBJ1-1, with TRBD1 matching over 8 bases. This CDR3 is built from 18 residues. V lost 0 bases to trimming and J lost 5 bases; unmatched junction nucleotides: 15. The germline V gene encodes CDR1 SGHRS and CDR2 YFSETQ.

In its sample, this clone was seen once. V is TRBV10-1 and J is TRBJ2-7; TRBD1 might be the D (6 bases). Trimming stripped 4 bases from V and 7 bases from J, with 20 bases between. The V gene's germline CDR1 is WNHNN and CDR2 SYGVQD (reference sequence). The CDR3 contains 15 residues. The CDR3 sequence: CASSGLSGELEEQYF. DNA of the CDR3: TGCGCCAGCAGTGGCCTGTCAGGGGAGTTGGAGGAGCAGTACTTC.

The V call is TRBV9, the J call TRBJ1-2; 8 bases match TRBD1. The CDR3 totals 18 residues. CDR1 is SGDLS, CDR2 YYNGEE, per germline. The trim removed 5 bases at V and 0 bases at J, leaving 15 bases unmatched. CDR3 in amino acids: CASRSDRELSTANYGYTF. The CDR3 DNA follows: TGTGCCAGCAGGTCGGACAGGGAATTATCTACAGCTAACTATGGCTACACCTTC.

V gene TRBV5-4 combines with J gene TRBJ2-5, with TRBD2 identical over 13 bases. The CDR3 has 17 amino acids. Germline V CDR1 and CDR2: SGHNT, YYREEE (reference sequence). V lost 0 bases and J lost 1; bases outside the gene matches: 3. CDR3 sequence (DNA): TGTGCCAGCAGCTTGGGACTAGCGGGGGGCCTCCAAGAGACCCAGTACTTC. Its translation is CASSLGLAGGLQETQYF.

The genes are TRBV29-1 and TRBJ1-2; TRBD1 matches at 8 bases. Germline CDR1 reads SQVTM; CDR2 reads ANQGSEA. Trimming removed 0 bases from V and 8 bases from J; junction bases left unmatched: 5. CDR3 length equals 13 residues. The CDR3 DNA sequence: TGCAGCGTTGAAGACCTCAGGGGGCTAGGCTACACCTTC. This encodes CSVEDLRGLGYTF.

V gene TRBV5-4 combines with J gene TRBJ2-1; TRBD2 aligns across 11 bases. V shed 4 bases and J 5 bases; nucleotides not matched to a gene: 8. This CDR3 spans 16 amino acids. CDR1 and CDR2 from the germline V gene are SGHNT and YYREEE (reference sequence). The DNA of the CDR3 is TGTGCCAGCAGCCCCAGTAGCGGGGGGGCCGACAATGAGCAGTTCTTC. Translated, it gives CASSPSSGGADNEQFF.

The V and J genes are TRBV4-1 and TRBJ2-2; D possibly corresponds to TRBD1 (5 bases). The V gene's germline CDR1 is MGHRA and CDR2 YSYEKL. This CDR3 has 14 residues. Trimming pared 1 base from V and 6 bases from J, leaving 9 bases between. CDR3 in DNA: TGCGCCAGCAGCCAAGTAACAGGCCCCGGGGAGCTGTTTTTT. It codes for CASSQVTGPGELFF.

This clone has only one observation. The gene calls are TRBV7-2 and TRBJ1-5; D is undetermined. The V gene lost 0 bases and the J gene lost 6 bases, with 6 bases spanning the gap. The CDR3 totals 13 residues. The V gene's germline CDR1 is SGHTA and CDR2 FQGNSA. The CDR3 DNA follows: TGTGCCAGCAGCTTAGCGGTGAGTCAGCCCCAGCATTTT. It specifies CASSLAVSQPQHF.

This chain joins TRBV4-3 and TRBJ1-6; a possible D gene is TRBD1 (6 bases). V was cut by 1 base and J by 6 bases, with 10 bases left in between. CDR3 length equals 15 residues. Germline V gene lookup returns CDR1 LGHNA and CDR2 YSLEER. The CDR3 bases are TGCGCCAGCAGCCAAGCGACAGGCCCTAATTCACCCCTCCACTTT. Protein: CASSQATGPNSPLHF.

J is TRBJ1-2 and V is TRBV30; 7 bases line up with TRBD1. This CDR3 contains 15 residues. V lost 0 bases and J lost 5; bases outside the gene matches: 9. From germline, CDR1 is GTSNPN and CDR2 SVGIG (reference sequence). This CDR3 reads CAWSVPGTVSYGYTF. CDR3 sequence (DNA): TGTGCCTGGAGTGTACCCGGGACAGTCTCTTATGGCTACACCTTC. Using reference TRBV30 and TRBJ1-2 for the parts outside the CDR3, the full variable domain is SQTIHQWPATLVQPVGSPLSLECTVEGTSNPNLYWYRQAAGRGLQLLFYSVGIGQISSEVPQNLSASRPQDRQFILSSKKLLLSDSGFYLCAWSVPGTVSYGYTFGSGTRLTVV.

There are a few counts of this clone. This chain uses TRBV6-5 with TRBJ1-1; the D is unclear. V was pared by 2 bases and J by 1 base, with 11 bases between. CDR3 length: 15 amino acids. Germline V gene sequence: CDR1 MNHEY, CDR2 SVGAGI. The CDR3 DNA is TGTGCCAGCAGTTACGCGCGCGGGAGGAACACTGAAGCTTTCTTT. Protein sequence: CASSYARGRNTEAFF.

This clone was picked up a small number of times. This specimen includes other DNA sequences encoding the same CDR3. The chain links TRBV5-1 to TRBJ1-1; possibly TRBD1 for D (6 bases). Germline V lookup: CDR1 SGHRS, CDR2 YFSETQ. The CDR3 covers 15 residues. V shed 0 bases and J shed 1 base, with 10 bases lying between them. The chain's CDR3 is CASSLAGTSNTEAFF. CDR3 nucleotide sequence: TGCGCCAGCAGCTTGGCGGGGACATCGAACACTGAAGCTTTCTTT.

The rearrangement joins TRBV7-2 to TRBJ1-5, with D perhaps matching TRBD1 (6 bases). V lost 0 bases, J lost 4 bases, and 7 bases lay in between. This CDR3 region has 14 residues. The V gene's germline CDR1 is SGHTA and CDR2 FQGNSA. The chain's CDR3 is CASSLAQGNQPQHF. The CDR3 DNA sequence: TGTGCCAGCAGCTTAGCACAGGGAAATCAGCCCCAGCATTTT. The variable domain in full, with the rest retrieved from reference TRBV7-2 and TRBJ1-5, is GAGVSQSPSNKVTEKGKDVELRCDPISGHTALYWYRQSLGQGLEFLIYFQGNSAPDKSGLPSDRFSAERTGGSVSTLTIQRTQQEDSAVYLCASSLAQGNQPQHFGDGTRLSIL.

This rearrangement joins TRBV12-3 or TRBV12-4 to TRBJ1-2, with TRBD1 as a possible D gene (5 bases). V lost 6 bases, J lost 3 bases, and 11 bases lay in between. The CDR3 spans 13 residues. The CDR3 reads CASSQTEDYGYTF. The CDR3 nucleotides read TGTGCCAGCAGCCAGACAGAGGACTATGGCTACACCTTC.

Regarding this clone: A junction end diverges from the germline sequence, so it may reflect a read error. The chain employs TRBV19 and TRBJ1-6, with D maybe TRBD1 (5 bases). CDR3 length equals 14 residues. Germline CDR1 LNHDA, CDR2 SQIVND (reference sequence). CDR3 loop: CATSTGTSNSPLHF. The CDR3 DNA follows: TGTGCCACCTCAACCGGGACTAGCAATTCCCCCCTCCACTTT. The full variable domain, with the rest looked up from reference TRBV19 and TRBJ1-6, is DGGITQSPKYLFRKEGQNVTLSCEQNLNHDAMYWYRQDPGQGLRLIYYSQIVNDFQKGDIAEGYSVSREKKESFPLTVTSAQKNPTAFYLCATSTGTSNSPLHFGNGTRLTVT.

This chain uses TRBV9 with TRBJ1-6; tentative D call: TRBD1 (6 bases). Germline V gene data show CDR1 as SGDLS and CDR2 as YYNGEE. The CDR3 has 15 residues. V was clipped by 0 bases and J by 8 bases, with 12 bases between them. The CDR3 region is CASSVAGGGDSPLHF. CDR3 nucleotides: TGTGCCAGCAGCGTAGCAGGTGGGGGCGATTCACCCCTCCACTTT.

The chain employs TRBV19 and TRBJ1-1; TRBD1 aligns across 7 bases. The CDR3 totals 14 residues. Germline CDR1 is LNHDA and CDR2 is SQIVND (reference sequence). V was pared by 7 bases and J by 4 bases, with 9 bases of the junction left unmatched. The CDR3 reads CASTRDRSGTEAFF. The CDR3 nucleotides read TGTGCCAGTACCAGGGACAGATCGGGCACTGAAGCTTTCTTT.

This clone was counted a few times. The chain joins TRBV3-1 (or the pseudogene TRBV3-2) to TRBJ2-7; D perhaps matches TRBD2 (6 bases). Trimming cost V 2 bases and J 2 bases, with 16 bases left between them. Germline V gives CDR1 LGHDT, CDR2 YNNKEL (reference sequence). This CDR3 has 16 residues. The CDR3 region is CASSQNRLARAYEQYF. Written as DNA, the CDR3 is TGTGCCAGCAGCCAAAATCGCCTAGCGCGAGCCTACGAGCAGTACTTC.

The chain employs TRBV19 and TRBJ2-2; 12 bases match TRBD1. The ends lost 5 bases at V and 6 bases at J; junction bases unmatched: 10. The CDR3 is 17 residues long. The germline V gene encodes CDR1 LNHDA and CDR2 SQIVND (reference sequence). Written as DNA, the CDR3 is TGTGCCAGTAGTGTAAAGGGACAGGGGGCAATTGCCGGGGAGCTGTTTTTT. Its protein is CASSVKGQGAIAGELFF.

As for this clone: Other DNA sequences in the same sample also yield this CDR3. The chain recombines TRBV29-1 with TRBJ1-1; D unresolved. Germline CDR1 reads SQVTM; CDR2 reads ANQGSEA. The CDR3 runs to 12 residues. Deletions cut 0 bases from V and 5 bases from J, with 7 bases between. The CDR3 DNA sequence: TGCAGCGTTGAAGACCGCGGAACTGAAGCTTTCTTT. It translates to CSVEDRGTEAFF.

CDR3 region: CASIDGDEAFF. The CDR3 nucleotides are TGTGCCAGCATCGACGGGGATGAAGCTTTCTTT. The rearrangement joins TRBV6-5 to TRBJ1-1; no reliable D call. Germline lookup yields CDR1 MNHEY and CDR2 SVGAGI. The ends were cut back, 7 bases at V and 7 bases at J, with 10 bases in the middle. This CDR3 has 11 residues.

The chain combines TRBV5-1 with TRBJ1-2, with D unresolved. Germline CDR1 and CDR2: SGHRS and YFSETQ. This CDR3 comprises 15 residues. The V end was cut by 3 bases, the J end by 4 bases, with 16 bases between. In DNA form, the CDR3 reads TGCGCCAGCAGCTCGACCGGCACGGGTGGCTATGGCTACACCTTC. The encoded protein is CASSSTGTGGYGYTF.

This chain links TRBV10-1 with TRBJ1-5, with D perhaps matching TRBD1 (6 bases). Trimming removed 2 bases from V and 4 bases from J, with 6 bases in between. The CDR3 covers 13 residues. Germline-derived CDR1 and CDR2 are WNHNN and SYGVQD (reference sequence). The CDR3 region has the DNA TGCGCCAGCAGTGAGGGACAGAATCAGCCCCAGCATTTT. Its protein product is CASSEGQNQPQHF.

This chain joins TRBV13 and TRBJ1-1; 8 bases align to TRBD1. The V gene end was trimmed by 5 bases and the J gene end by 1 base; junction bases not matched to a gene: 6. Looked up from germline, CDR1 is PRHDT and CDR2 is FYEKMQ (reference sequence). There are 15 residues in the CDR3. For the CDR3, the DNA is TGTGCCAGCAGCCCGACCGGGACAGGGAACACTGAAGCTTTCTTT. Protein sequence: CASSPTGTGNTEAFF.